This entry lists 3 T cell receptor beta chains sequenced from one sample in a study of blood T cell repertoires in COVID-19. The table came from immunoSEQ multiplex PCR; TCRdb's copy has only in-frame clones and leaves some out. The sample contains about 430,000 clones, 85% to 90% of which appear only once. Input material: PBMCs or T cells enriched from blood (not recorded which). These receptors all stem from a young man who had recovered from COVID-19.

The J gene is TRBJ1-2, the V gene TRBV14; D is undetermined. The ends were cut back, 3 bases at V and 7 bases at J, with 15 bases in the middle. Germline V gene data show CDR1 as SGHDN and CDR2 as FVKESK. The CDR3 contains 14 residues. The CDR3 bases are TGTGCCAGCAGCCAGGCCGGGATGTTTGGTGGCTACACCTTC. It specifies CASSQAGMFGGYTF.

This clone was detected ten times or more. The chain links TRBV28 to TRBJ2-7, with D perhaps matching TRBD2 (5 bases). This CDR3 has 13 amino acids. Germline loops: CDR1 MDHEN, CDR2 SYDVKM. The germline V and J ends were trimmed by 4 bases and 3 bases, with 10 bases remaining between them. The CDR3 DNA sequence: TGTGCCAGCAGTTCCGGACTGAACTACGAGCAGTACTTC. Protein product: CASSSGLNYEQYF. Looking up the rest from reference TRBV28 and TRBJ2-7 gives the full variable domain: DVKVTQSSRYLVKRTGEKVFLECVQDMDHENMFWYRQDPGLGLRLIYFSYDVKMKEKGDIPEGYSVSREKKERFSLILESASTNQTSMYLCASSSGLNYEQYFGPGTRLTVT.

This rearrangement joins TRBV12-3 or TRBV12-4 to TRBJ1-5; possible D gene TRBD1, 6 bases. V lost 6 bases to trimming and J lost 8 bases, with 11 bases between them. There are 12 residues in the CDR3. Here the CDR3 reads CASRIGGEPQHF. CDR3 in DNA: TGTGCCAGCAGAATAGGGGGGGAGCCCCAGCATTTT.